A single sample gave rise to the 19 T cell receptor beta chains below, sequenced in a study of CD8 T cells in ankylosing spondylitis. Findings of the study overall: A TCR beta motif of eight or nine highly homologous variants seemed to mark ankylosing spondylitis blood.

These receptors are not linked to any known antigen. Each CDR3 protein gets one entry after TCRdb re-called the 5' RACE reads with MiXCR. This sample yields about 220,000 distinct CDR3 sequences, of which 7% to 8% are seen a single time; 14% belongs to the top ten. Sequencing input: blood, either unsorted or a sorted T cell fraction (not recorded which). The source of these receptors is a male donor with ankylosing spondylitis.

This clonotype was picked up a small number of times. The genes are TRBV27 and TRBJ2-7; 14 bases agree with TRBD2. The CDR3 is made up of 15 amino acids. The J segment lost 5 bases and the V segment lost 5 bases, leaving 5 bases of the junction unmatched. From germline, CDR1 is MNHEY and CDR2 SMNVEV (reference sequence). The CDR3 DNA sequence: TGTGCCAGCAGTCAAGGGACTAGCGGGAGAAACGAGCAGTACTTC. Its translation: CASSQGTSGRNEQYF.

This sequence joins TRBV6-5 and TRBJ1-6; D is perhaps TRBD1 (5 bases). Germline V gene lookup returns CDR1 MNHEY and CDR2 SVGAGI. V shed 2 bases and J shed 4 bases, with 9 bases lying between them. The CDR3 is made up of 15 amino acids. As DNA, the CDR3 is TGTGCCAGCAGTTACGGCAGGGAATATAATTCACCCCTCCACTTT. Protein product: CASSYGREYNSPLHF.

This clonotype has ten or more counts. V and J are TRBV29-1 and TRBJ1-1, with D perhaps matching TRBD1 (6 bases). This CDR3 has 14 amino acids. Trimming removed 5 bases at V and 2 bases at J, with 15 bases between. From germline, CDR1 is SQVTM and CDR2 ANQGSEA. The CDR3 loop reads CSVMGGRGNTEAFF. CDR3 sequence (DNA): TGCAGCGTTATGGGGGGCAGGGGAAACACTGAAGCTTTCTTT.

This clonotype was seen at least ten times. The chain links TRBV12-3 or TRBV12-4 to TRBJ2-5, with 7 bases fitting TRBD1. CDR3 length equals 15 residues. With V trimmed by 4 bases and J by 4 bases, 9 bases remained unmatched. The CDR3 protein is CASSWTGGGSETQYF. DNA for the CDR3: TGTGCCAGCAGTTGGACAGGAGGTGGTTCAGAGACCCAGTACTTC.

The genes are TRBV7-8 and TRBJ2-7; no clear D gene. The CDR3 spans 11 residues. The V gene's germline CDR1 is SGHVS and CDR2 FQNEAQ. V dropped 5 bases and J dropped 3 bases, with 5 bases sitting between them. Written as DNA, the CDR3 is TGTGCCAGCAGCCATCTCTACGAGCAGTACTTC. Its protein product is CASSHLYEQYF.

This clonotype was seen ten or more times. The CDR3 DNA is TGTGCCAGCAGTTTAACTTCTAGGCGGCCCCAGCATTTT. Translating it yields CASSLTSRRPQHF. V gene TRBV12-3 or TRBV12-4 combines with J gene TRBJ1-5; D remains ambiguous. This CDR3 comprises 13 residues. Trimming cost V 2 bases and J 9 bases, with 11 bases left between them.

This clonotype has a count of ten or more. V gene TRBV24-1 combines with J gene TRBJ2-2; D is unclear. Germline-derived CDR1 and CDR2 are KGHDR and SFDVKD. The CDR3 has 16 residues. V lost 3 bases and J lost 0, with 10 bases in between. As DNA, the CDR3 is TGTGCCACCAGTGATCTCTATAGGACGAACACCGGGGAGCTGTTTTTT. Translating gives CATSDLYRTNTGELFF.

In its sample, this clonotype was seen many times. This chain connects TRBV25-1 to TRBJ1-2; D is undetermined. This CDR3 has 15 residues. With 2 bases removed from V and 7 bases from J, the gap between germline ends came to 17 bases. The germline V gene encodes CDR1 MGHDK and CDR2 SYGVNS. The CDR3 DNA follows: TGTGCCAGCAGTGAAACCGGGTTTCAAGTCGGTGGCTACACCTTC. Its protein is CASSETGFQVGGYTF.

This clonotype was observed a handful of times. The V gene is TRBV7-3, the J gene TRBJ2-7, with 8 bases matching TRBD2. V lost 6 bases and J lost 2; bases outside the gene matches: 12. CDR1 and CDR2 (germline): SGHTA, FQGTGA. The CDR3 is 16 amino acids. This CDR3 is CASSPIGGGITYEQYF. In DNA, the CDR3 is TGTGCCAGCAGTCCCATTGGCGGGGGGATCACCTACGAGCAGTACTTC.

In this sample, this clonotype turned up many times. V is TRBV6-9 and J is TRBJ1-5; D is ambiguous. V lost 6 bases, J lost 4 bases, and 16 bases lay in between. The CDR3 extends over 15 amino acids. The V gene's germline CDR1 is MNHGY and CDR2 SVAAGI. In DNA, the CDR3 is TGTGCCAGCAGGCCCTTGTGGGTCCGTAATCAGCCCCAGCATTTT. As protein: CASRPLWVRNQPQHF.

This clonotype occurred a few times. The CDR3 bases are TGTGCCAGCAGCGTCCTTTGGGACCAAGAGACCCAGTACTTC. Translated, it gives CASSVLWDQETQYF. The chain employs TRBV11-2 and TRBJ2-5, with D unclear. This CDR3 contains 14 residues. Trimming stripped 5 bases from V and 0 bases from J, with 10 bases between. Germline-derived CDR1 and CDR2 are SGHAT and FQNNGV. Variable domain in full (rest from reference TRBV11-2 and TRBJ2-5): EAGVAQSPRYKIIEKRQSVAFWCNPISGHATLYWYQQILGQGPKLLIQFQNNGVVDDSQLPKDRFSAERLKGVDSTLKIQPAKLEDSAVYLCASSVLWDQETQYFGPGTRLLVL.

This clonotype has only one observation. The chain recombines TRBV4-3 with TRBJ2-2; 10 nucleotides agree with TRBD1. Germline-derived CDR1 and CDR2 are LGHNA and YSLEER. V gave up 1 base and J gave up 6 bases; unmatched junction bases: 17. This CDR3 region has 20 residues. Here the CDR3 DNA reads TGCGCCAGCAGCCAAGGGACAGGGGGTTTCATCTCTCGGTTGGCCGGGGAGCTGTTTTTT. Its protein product is CASSQGTGGFISRLAGELFF.

This clonotype was seen many times. The rearrangement uses TRBV6-5 and TRBJ1-2; 8 bases line up with TRBD1. This CDR3 comprises 18 residues. J was trimmed by 4 bases and V by 2 bases; bases with no gene match: 15. In germline, CDR1 is MNHEY, CDR2 SVGAGI. CDR3 sequence (DNA): TGTGCCAGCAGTTACCACCCGGGACAGGAATCCTCTGTCTATGGCTACACCTTC. This translates into CASSYHPGQESSVYGYTF.

This clonotype was seen a handful of times. The V gene is TRBV6-1, the J gene TRBJ1-5; TRBD1 matches 7 bases. The germline CDR1 and CDR2 sequences are MNHNS and SASEGT. This CDR3 region has 14 residues. The junction had 8 bases not matched to a gene; V was cut back by 7 bases and J by 5 bases. The CDR3 loop reads CASNDRVSDQPQHF. In DNA form, the CDR3 reads TGTGCCAGCAACGACAGGGTATCAGATCAGCCCCAGCATTTT.

This clonotype has ten or more counts. The V and J genes are TRBV12-3 or TRBV12-4 and TRBJ2-7; 9 positions agree with TRBD1. The CDR3 has 15 residues. V lost 2 bases and J lost 6; bases outside the gene matches: 8. The CDR3 DNA is TGTGCCAGCAGTTTATTCGGGACAGGGTTAGGCGAGCAGTACTTC. Amino acids: CASSLFGTGLGEQYF.

This clonotype was found many times. This chain links TRBV4-3 with TRBJ2-6, with D perhaps matching TRBD2 (7 bases). Trimming took off 3 bases at V and 4 bases at J, with 13 bases between the two ends. CDR1 LGHNA and CDR2 YSLEER come from the germline V gene. The CDR3 has 16 residues. Written as DNA, the CDR3 is TGCGCCAGCAGCCATACAGGGACTAACGGGGCCAACGTCCTGACTTTC. It is translated as CASSHTGTNGANVLTF.

For this clonotype: This may stem from a read error, because a much larger clone lies one nucleotide away. The V and J genes are TRBV2 and TRBJ1-4; possible D gene TRBD1, 6 bases. Germline CDR1 and CDR2: SNHLY and FYNNEI. Trimming left V 4 bases short and J 0 bases short, with 9 bases between. This CDR3 contains 15 residues. CDR3 protein: CASSVTGTTNEKLFF. CDR3 DNA sequence: TGTGCCAGCAGTGTGACAGGCACAACTAATGAAAAACTGTTTTTT.

This clonotype was detected ten times or more. V is TRBV5-1 and J is TRBJ2-3; tentative D call: TRBD2 (6 bases). Germline V gene data show CDR1 as SGHRS and CDR2 as YFSETQ. The CDR3 spans 16 residues. V was shortened by 5 bases and J by 2 bases, with 18 bases between the two germline ends. In nucleotides, the CDR3 is TGCGCCAGCAGAAGGAAGGAGGGACTTAACACAGATACGCAGTATTTT. It is translated as CASRRKEGLNTDTQYF. Supplemented by reference TRBV5-1 and TRBJ2-3, the full variable domain reads KAGVTQTPRYLIKTRGQQVTLSCSPISGHRSVSWYQQTPGQGLQFLFEYFSETQRNKGNFPGRFSGRQFSNSRSEMNVSTLELGDSALYLCASRRKEGLNTDTQYFGPGTRLTVL.

The chain couples TRBV7-6 to TRBJ2-5; TRBD2 matches 11 bases. Germline V gives CDR1 SGHVS, CDR2 FNYEAQ. The CDR3 runs to 17 residues. Germline trimming cut 5 bases from V and 7 bases from J; bases unmatched to any gene: 15. This CDR3 is CASSHSGTSGGVGTQYF. CDR3 sequence (DNA): TGTGCCAGCAGCCATTCCGGGACTAGCGGAGGAGTGGGGACCCAGTACTTC.